This T cell receptor (beta chain) was captured by sequencing in a study of blood T cell repertoires in COVID-19. Across the whole study: T cells, B-cell-depleted T cells, or PBMCs supplied cDNA or gDNA.

Seattle-derived patients entered the study during active infection and were followed longitudinally. The CDR3 consists of 14 residues. Trimming cost V 3 bases and J 4 bases; bases outside gene matches: 5. Germline loops: CDR1 LGHDT, CDR2 YNNKEL (reference sequence). Per the original data handling: Reference gene primer amplification yielded estimated nucleated cell counts. TCRdb's copy holds only in-frame clones and misses some; the assay was immunoSEQ multiplex PCR. V, J and clone size are taken as reported in that table, and D and trimming were inferred from the DNA itself. Here the sample spans 150,000 to 200,000 clones, around nine tenths being singletons.

The chain links TRBV3-1 (or the pseudogene TRBV3-2) to TRBJ2-7, with 8 bases lining up with TRBD1. Sequencing used peripheral blood. The clonotype originates from a woman in her sixties or seventies with COVID-19, enrolled during active disease. The DNA of the CDR3 is TGTGCCAGCAGCCACGACAGGGGTAATTACGAGCAGTACTTC. Translating it yields CASSHDRGNYEQYF.